Below are 8 T cell receptor beta chains sequenced from a single sample in a study of blood T cell repertoires in COVID-19. Method: immunoSEQ multiplex PCR; TCRdb's copy keeps in-frame clones and lacks some. The table records fewer than 300,000 clones, over 80% of them present only once. Source material: peripheral blood. The source of these receptors is an older woman with active or convalescent COVID-19.

The chain recombines TRBV7-2 with TRBJ2-2; tentatively, D is TRBD1 (5 bases). V lost 5 bases to trimming and J lost 6 bases, with 7 bases between them. Germline-derived CDR1 and CDR2 are SGHTA and FQGNSA. This CDR3 comprises 12 residues. For the CDR3, the DNA is TGTGCCAGCAGCCCGACAGCCGGGGAGCTGTTTTTT. Its protein is CASSPTAGELFF.

The chain uses TRBV5-1 and TRBJ2-3; D might be TRBD2 (5 bases). Trimming cost V 0 bases and J 1 base, with 12 bases left between them. CDR1 is SGHRS, CDR2 YFSETQ, per germline. This CDR3 comprises 16 residues. This CDR3 is CASSLAVSSGTDTQYF. CDR3 nucleotide sequence: TGCGCCAGCAGCTTGGCCGTTAGTAGCGGCACAGATACGCAGTATTTT.

The V call is TRBV4-2, the J call TRBJ1-1, with 9 bases fitting TRBD1. Germline loops: CDR1 LGHNA, CDR2 YNFKEQ. V dropped 3 bases and J dropped 7; count of bases not matched to a gene: 3. The CDR3 contains 13 residues. The CDR3 region is CASSHLGQGEAFF. In nucleotides, the CDR3 is TGTGCCAGCAGCCACCTGGGACAGGGTGAAGCTTTCTTT.

The chain links TRBV2 to TRBJ2-7; D is possibly TRBD2 (6 bases). CDR1 and CDR2 (germline): SNHLY, FYNNEI. The V and J ends lost 4 bases and 3 bases respectively, with 13 bases between them. This CDR3 is built from 14 residues. This chain's CDR3 is CASSGVAGNYEQYF. The CDR3 bases are TGTGCCAGCAGTGGGGTGGCGGGGAACTACGAGCAGTACTTC.

The chain has TRBV5-5 and TRBJ2-6, with 7 bases identical to TRBD1. Germline lookup yields CDR1 SGHKS and CDR2 YYEKEE (reference sequence). Losses at the gene ends were 2 bases for V and 2 bases for J; bases not matched to a gene: 1. The CDR3 consists of 15 residues. Written as DNA, the CDR3 is TGTGCCAGCAGCTTCACAGGGGCTGGGGCCAACGTCCTGACTTTC. Amino acids: CASSFTGAGANVLTF.

The chain combines TRBV11-2 with TRBJ2-2, with D perhaps TRBD2 (6 bases). Deletions cut 4 bases from V and 7 bases from J, with 10 bases between. The CDR3 spans 13 residues. Germline V CDR1 and CDR2: SGHAT, FQNNGV. The CDR3 DNA sequence: TGTGCCAGCAGCTACGGGGAGGTCGGGGAGCTGTTTTTT. Translation gives CASSYGEVGELFF.

With respect to this clone: An end of the junction differs from the germline gene, which may be a read error. The CDR3, as DNA: TGTGCTAGCAGCTTCGGTAGCGGCGGCACAGATACGCAGTATTTT. It is translated as CASSFGSGGTDTQYF. V usage is TRBV7-7 and J usage is TRBJ2-3, with TRBD2 as a possible D gene (6 bases). Germline CDR1 reads SSHAT; CDR2 reads FNYEAQ (reference sequence). The CDR3 has 15 amino acids. The full variable domain, completed using reference TRBV7-7 and TRBJ2-3, is GAGVSQSPRYKVTKRGQDVTLRCDPISSHATLYWYQQALGQGPEFLTYFNYEAQPDKSGLPSDRFSAERPEGSISTLTIQRTEQRDSAMYRCASSFGSGGTDTQYFGPGTRLTVL.

The CDR3 protein is CASSPRQAGNTIYF. The CDR3, as DNA: TGTGCCAGCAGCCCCCGACAGGCTGGAAACACCATATATTTT. The chain has TRBV13 and TRBJ1-3; D perhaps matches TRBD1 (6 bases). Trimming removed 5 bases at V and 2 bases at J, with 10 bases between. In germline, CDR1 is PRHDT, CDR2 FYEKMQ (reference sequence). This CDR3 has 14 amino acids.